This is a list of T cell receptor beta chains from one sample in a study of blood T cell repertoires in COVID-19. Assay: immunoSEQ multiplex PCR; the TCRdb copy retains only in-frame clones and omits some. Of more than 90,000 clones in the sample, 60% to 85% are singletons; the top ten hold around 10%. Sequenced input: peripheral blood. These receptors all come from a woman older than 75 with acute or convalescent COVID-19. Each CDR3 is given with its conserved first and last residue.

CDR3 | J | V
CASSAGIYQPQHF | TRBJ1-5 | TRBV25-1
CASSLAITYEQYF | TRBJ2-7 | TRBV27
CASKEGASYNSPLHF | TRBJ1-6 | TRBV19
CASSATNEKLFF | TRBJ1-4 | TRBV2
CASSLTGLAKFF | TRBJ2-1 | TRBV12-3/TRBV12-4
CASSLSVAFRETQYF | TRBJ2-5 | TRBV5-8
CASSGGSARAPYEQYF | TRBJ2-7 | TRBV2
CASSYRRGDEQFF | TRBJ2-1 | TRBV6-2/TRBV6-3
CASSPSDRDHEQYF | TRBJ2-7 | TRBV18
CASSPGTGTEAFF | TRBJ1-1 | TRBV7-2
CASSPDRGAGELFF | TRBJ2-2 | TRBV18
CASSQDLTQGTAQYF | TRBJ2-5 | TRBV4-3
CASQRDLAGKNTEAFF | TRBJ1-1 | TRBV19
CASSHIWTGSTGELFF | TRBJ2-2 | TRBV14
CASVAGPQITGELFF | TRBJ2-2 | TRBV28
CASSLQGAGEKLFF | TRBJ1-4 | TRBV6-5
CASSPRRGDPTQYF | TRBJ2-5 | TRBV7-2
CASSTGAVLGNTGELFF | TRBJ2-2 | TRBV4-2
CASSRAQGTGYEQYF | TRBJ2-7 | TRBV3-1/TRBV3-2
CASSYSGGVYGYTF | TRBJ1-2 | TRBV6-5
CASSPGTGGATEAFF | TRBJ1-1 | TRBV6-2/TRBV6-3
CASSMLAGAGYNEQFF | TRBJ2-1 | TRBV19
CASSLLGLAGGRVYEQYF | TRBJ2-7 | TRBV27
CAWKGLTERTEAFF | TRBJ1-1 | TRBV30
CASSLAQQGQTQHF | TRBJ1-5 | TRBV7-2
CAISEAPRGLNTEAFF | TRBJ1-1 | TRBV10-3
CASSPVAETYGYTF | TRBJ1-2 | TRBV18
CASSPRGLAGSRTQYF | TRBJ2-3 | TRBV7-9
CAISPGTGAGEQYF | TRBJ2-7 | TRBV10-3
CASSFMNQPQHF | TRBJ1-5 | TRBV28
CASSVDGAPQTGELFF | TRBJ2-2 | TRBV9
CASSDASGPYF | TRBJ2-7 | TRBV6-1
CSADDRTYGYTF | TRBJ1-2 | TRBV29-1
CASSLWGATNEKLFF | TRBJ1-4 | TRBV4-3
CASTFTGFGNEQFF | TRBJ2-1 | TRBV5-1
CASRAVPGKEGEAFF | TRBJ1-1 | TRBV6-5
CASSQDGWTSGSSYNEQFF | TRBJ2-1 | TRBV4-2
CASIPGDFSYGYTF | TRBJ1-2 | TRBV19
CASSPRTGGGWGEAFF | TRBJ1-1 | TRBV27
CASSQGDTREAFF | TRBJ1-1 | TRBV28
CASSQDVGGGNQPQHF | TRBJ1-5 | TRBV4-2
CASSARQGGSGNTIYF | TRBJ1-3 | TRBV5-8